Below, 16 T cell receptor beta chains from the same sample are listed, as sequenced in a study of cytomegalovirus exposure and HLA in healthy donors. 60 Vbeta and 13 Jbeta primers were used in PCR. TCRdb keeps only in-frame clones here, not all; method: immunoSEQ multiplex PCR. The sample lists roughly 100,000 clones, around 77% occurring once. Sequencing was done on a sample of PBMCs. The receptors originated from a male donor in good health and CMV-seropositive.

The gene calls are TRBV28 and TRBJ2-5, with TRBD1 identical over 8 bases. V was pared by 6 bases and J by 4 bases, with 13 bases of the junction left unmatched. CDR1 is MDHEN, CDR2 SYDVKM, per germline. The CDR3 has 16 amino acids. The CDR3 sequence is CASSPLTGALGETQYF. The CDR3 bases are TGTGCCAGCAGCCCGCTGACAGGGGCCCTAGGAGAGACCCAGTACTTC.

The chain combines TRBV28 with TRBJ1-3; D remains ambiguous. Trimming shortened V by 2 bases and J by 3 bases, and 8 bases separated the two germline ends. The CDR3 consists of 14 residues. CDR1 and CDR2 from the germline V gene are MDHEN and SYDVKM. The CDR3 DNA reads as TGTGCCAGCAGTTTAATGGTCAGTGGAAACACCATATATTTT. Its protein product is CASSLMVSGNTIYF.

This chain links TRBV9 with TRBJ2-5; TRBD1 agrees at 7 bases. The J call may be wrong; the DNA end is better matched by TRBJ2-7. CDR3 length: 15 residues. CDR1 and CDR2 from the germline V gene are SGDLS and YYNGEE. CDR3 sequence: CASSAKPSTGPEQYF. In DNA, the CDR3 is TGTGCCAGCAGCGCCAAACCATCGACAGGGCCCGAGCAGTACTTC.

This rearrangement joins TRBV18 to TRBJ1-2; a weak D match, TRBD1 (6 bases). CDR3 length: 14 amino acids. Germline V gives CDR1 KGHSH, CDR2 LQKENI. The V end was cut by 4 bases, the J end by 2 bases, with 11 bases between. In DNA, the CDR3 is TGTGCCAGCTCACGGTTAGGGGGAAACTATGGCTACACCTTC. Translation gives CASSRLGGNYGYTF.

The rearrangement links TRBV28 to TRBJ1-1; D is perhaps TRBD1 (5 bases). With 1 base removed from V and 1 base from J, the gap between germline ends came to 10 bases. Germline assignment: CDR1 MDHEN and CDR2 SYDVKM. The CDR3 is 15 residues long. In nucleotides, the CDR3 is TGTGCCAGCAGTTTATCGCTGGGGCAGAACACTGAAGCTTTCTTT. Its translation is CASSLSLGQNTEAFF.

This clone was picked up one time. The chain uses TRBV7-6 and TRBJ2-2; 9 nucleotides match TRBD2. CDR1 is SGHVS and CDR2 is FNYEAQ in the germline V gene. There are 16 residues in the CDR3. V trimming: 6 bases; J trimming: 6 bases; junction bases outside the gene matches: 11. CDR3 nucleotide sequence: TGTGCCAGCAGTAATAGCGGGAGCGCCATTTCCGGGGAGCTGTTTTTT. This sequence encodes CASSNSGSAISGELFF.

This clone was detected only a few times. J is TRBJ2-3 and V is TRBV7-2, with D hard to call. Looked up from germline, CDR1 is SGHTA and CDR2 is FQGNSA. V lost 5 bases, J lost 3 bases, and 6 bases lay in between. The CDR3 consists of 12 residues. CDR3 in amino acids: CASSIQTDTQYF. The CDR3 nucleotides read TGTGCCAGCAGCATACAGACAGATACGCAGTATTTT.

V usage is TRBV11-2 and J usage is TRBJ2-2; 9 bases agree with TRBD2. The V segment lost 6 bases and the J segment 4 bases; nucleotides outside the gene matches: 12. Germline assignment: CDR1 SGHAT and CDR2 FQNNGV. The CDR3 runs 17 residues. CDR3 coding DNA: TGTGCCAGCAGTCCGGGACGGACTAGCGTGTCCACCGGGGAGCTGTTTTTT. Protein sequence: CASSPGRTSVSTGELFF.

As for this clone: Without the conserved terminal phenylalanine or tryptophan, this CDR3 likely stems from a read error. The limits of the CDR3 on the DNA are not certain, so only TCRdb's listed CDR3 is given. This rearrangement joins TRBV9 to TRBJ1-2; the table calls TRBD1, which could not be checked here. Germline values: CDR1 SGDLS, CDR2 YYNGEE. From its first to its last residue, the CDR3 has 13 amino acids. The CDR3 sequence: CASSVVPTATRTL.

The gene calls are TRBV25-1 and TRBJ1-5, with 8 bases matching TRBD1. The junction had 5 bases not matched to a gene; V was cut back by 4 bases and J by 3 bases. This CDR3 is built from 15 residues. Germline V lookup: CDR1 MGHDK, CDR2 SYGVNS. Here the CDR3 reads CASSGSGGLNQPQHF. Written as DNA, the CDR3 is TGTGCCAGCAGTGGGTCAGGGGGCCTCAATCAGCCCCAGCATTTT.

The chain carries TRBV29-1 and TRBJ2-3; TRBD1 agrees at 8 bases. The CDR3 consists of 16 residues. V shed 7 bases and J 1 base; nucleotides not matched to a gene: 13. Germline V lookup: CDR1 SQVTM, CDR2 ANQGSEA. Written as DNA, the CDR3 is TGCAGCGCCTCACTGGACAGGGTGGGGGGCACAGATACGCAGTATTTT. Translation: CSASLDRVGGTDTQYF.

This clone was observed once. This rearrangement joins TRBV25-1 to TRBJ2-1; TRBD1 aligns across 7 bases. This CDR3 is 13 amino acids long. Germline V lookup: CDR1 MGHDK, CDR2 SYGVNS. With 7 bases clipped from V and 4 bases from J, the junction kept 4 bases outside the gene matches. CDR3: CASNLGQYNEQFF. CDR3 bases: TGTGCCAGCAACTTGGGACAGTACAATGAGCAGTTCTTC.

This clone is labeled large. This rearrangement joins TRBV11-3 to TRBJ2-1, with TRBD1 matching 7 bases. Trimming removed 4 bases from V and 5 bases from J; junction bases left unmatched: 11. Germline V gene sequence: CDR1 SGHNT, CDR2 YENEEA. The CDR3 covers 16 residues. The CDR3 loop reads CASSSYEGAENNEQFF. CDR3 nucleotide sequence: TGTGCCAGCAGCTCCTATGAGGGGGCTGAGAACAATGAGCAGTTCTTC.

This clone has only a few counts. The chain links TRBV5-6 to TRBJ1-5, with D tentatively TRBD1 (6 bases). The CDR3 has 15 amino acids. Germline assignment: CDR1 SGHDT and CDR2 YYEEEE. Between the trimmed V and J ends, which lost 0 bases and 7 bases, there was a span of 14 bases. DNA of the CDR3: TGTGCCAGCAGCTTGGCAGGGGTCGACGGGCAGCCCCAGCATTTT. Protein product: CASSLAGVDGQPQHF.

The V gene is TRBV6-1, the J gene TRBJ2-7, with 8 bases that match TRBD2. V shed 2 bases and J 5 bases; nucleotides not matched to a gene: 8. Per germline, CDR1 MNHNS and CDR2 SASEGT. The CDR3 totals 15 residues. The DNA for the CDR3 is TGTGCCAGCAGTGAATCAAAGCGGGAGCGGGACGAGCAGTACTTC. This gives the protein CASSESKRERDEQYF.

The rearrangement links TRBV4-1 to TRBJ2-3; TRBD1 matches 11 bases. The germline gives CDR1 MGHRA, CDR2 YSYEKL. J was trimmed by 4 bases and V by 6 bases; bases with no gene match: 3. This CDR3 is built from 14 residues. The CDR3 region is CASRGTGGPDTQYF. The CDR3 region has the DNA TGCGCCAGCAGAGGGACAGGGGGGCCAGATACGCAGTATTTT.